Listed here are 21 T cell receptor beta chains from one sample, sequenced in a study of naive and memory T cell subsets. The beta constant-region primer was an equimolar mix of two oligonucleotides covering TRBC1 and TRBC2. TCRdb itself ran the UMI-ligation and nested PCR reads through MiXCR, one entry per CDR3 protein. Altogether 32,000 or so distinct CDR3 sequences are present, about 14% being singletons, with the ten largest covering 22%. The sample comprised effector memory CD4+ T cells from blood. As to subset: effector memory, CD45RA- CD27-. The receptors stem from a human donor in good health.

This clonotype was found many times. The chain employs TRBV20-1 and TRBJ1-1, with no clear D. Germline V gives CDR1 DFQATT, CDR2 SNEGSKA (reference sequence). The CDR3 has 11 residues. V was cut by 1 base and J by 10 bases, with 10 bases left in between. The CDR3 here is CSARVVEGAFF. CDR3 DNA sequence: TGCAGTGCTAGAGTCGTAGAGGGAGCTTTCTTT.

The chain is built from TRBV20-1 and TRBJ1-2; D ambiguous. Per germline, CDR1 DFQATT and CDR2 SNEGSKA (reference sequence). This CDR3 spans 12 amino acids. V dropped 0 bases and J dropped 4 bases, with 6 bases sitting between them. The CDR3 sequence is CSARDASYGYTF. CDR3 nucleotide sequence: TGCAGTGCTAGAGATGCGAGCTATGGCTACACCTTC.

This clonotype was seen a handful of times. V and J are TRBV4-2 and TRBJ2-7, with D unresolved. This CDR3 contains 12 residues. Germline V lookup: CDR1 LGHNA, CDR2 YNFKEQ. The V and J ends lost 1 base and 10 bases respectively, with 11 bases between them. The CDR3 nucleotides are TGTGCCAGCAGCCAAGGGCGGAATACCCAGTACTTC. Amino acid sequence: CASSQGRNTQYF.

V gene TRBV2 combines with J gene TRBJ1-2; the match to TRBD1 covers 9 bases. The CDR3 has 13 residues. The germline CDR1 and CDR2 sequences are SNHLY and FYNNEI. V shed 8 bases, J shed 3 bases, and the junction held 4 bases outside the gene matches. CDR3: CASGGQGDYGYTF. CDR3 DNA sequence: TGTGCCAGCGGGGGACAGGGAGACTATGGCTACACCTTC.

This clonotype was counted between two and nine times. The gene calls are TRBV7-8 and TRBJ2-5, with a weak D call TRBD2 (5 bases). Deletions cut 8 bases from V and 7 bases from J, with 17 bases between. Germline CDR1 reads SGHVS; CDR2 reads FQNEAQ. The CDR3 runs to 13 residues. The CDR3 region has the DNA TGTGCCAGCGACCGGGATGGAAGATGGACCCAGTACTTC. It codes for CASDRDGRWTQYF. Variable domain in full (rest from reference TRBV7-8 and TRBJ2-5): GAGVSQSPRYKVAKRGQDVALRCDPISGHVSLFWYQQALGQGPEFLTYFQNEAQLDKSGLPSDRFFAERPEGSVSTLKIQRTQQEDSAVYLCASDRDGRWTQYFGPGTRLLVL.

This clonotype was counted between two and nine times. The CDR3 loop is CASSIGLLRRGANEQFF. DNA for the CDR3: TGTGCCAGTAGTATAGGTCTCCTAAGGCGCGGCGCGAATGAGCAGTTCTTC. V usage is TRBV19 and J usage is TRBJ2-1; D is ambiguous. Germline lookup yields CDR1 LNHDA and CDR2 SQIVND (reference sequence). The ends were cut back, 1 base at V and 7 bases at J, with 20 bases in the middle. The CDR3 totals 17 residues.

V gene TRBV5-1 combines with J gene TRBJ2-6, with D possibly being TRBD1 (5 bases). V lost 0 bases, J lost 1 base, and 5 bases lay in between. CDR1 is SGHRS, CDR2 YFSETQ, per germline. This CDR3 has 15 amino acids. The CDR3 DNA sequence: TGCGCCAGCAGCTTGGCAGGGTCTGGGGCCAACGTCCTGACTTTC. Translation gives CASSLAGSGANVLTF. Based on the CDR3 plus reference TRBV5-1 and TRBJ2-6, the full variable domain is KAGVTQTPRYLIKTRGQQVTLSCSPISGHRSVSWYQQTPGQGLQFLFEYFSETQRNKGNFPGRFSGRQFSNSRSEMNVSTLELGDSALYLCASSLAGSGANVLTFGAGSRLTVL.

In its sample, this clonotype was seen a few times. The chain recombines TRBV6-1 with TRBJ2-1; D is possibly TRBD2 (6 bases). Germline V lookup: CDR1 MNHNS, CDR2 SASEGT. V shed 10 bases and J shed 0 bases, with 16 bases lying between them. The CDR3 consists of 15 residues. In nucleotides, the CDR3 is TGTGCCACCAGCACCGGGACTTTCTCCTACAATGAGCAGTTCTTC. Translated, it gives CATSTGTFSYNEQFF.

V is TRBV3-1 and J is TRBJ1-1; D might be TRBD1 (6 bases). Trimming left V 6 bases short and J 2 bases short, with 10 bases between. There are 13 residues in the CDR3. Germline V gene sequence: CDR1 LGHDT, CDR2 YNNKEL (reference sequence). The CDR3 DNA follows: TGTGCCAGCAGACAGGGTATAAACACTGAAGCTTTCTTT. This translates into CASRQGINTEAFF.

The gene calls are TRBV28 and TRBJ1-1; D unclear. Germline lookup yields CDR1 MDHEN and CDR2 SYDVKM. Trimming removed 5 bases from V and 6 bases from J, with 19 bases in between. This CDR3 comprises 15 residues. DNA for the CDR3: TGTGCCAGCAGTCTCCCCCAGAGCGGGCGGTCTGAAGCTTTCTTT. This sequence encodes CASSLPQSGRSEAFF.

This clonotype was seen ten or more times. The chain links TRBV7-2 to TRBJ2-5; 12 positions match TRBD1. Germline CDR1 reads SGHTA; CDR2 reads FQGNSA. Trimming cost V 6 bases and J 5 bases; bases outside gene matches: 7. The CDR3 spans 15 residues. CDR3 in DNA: TGTGCCAGCAGGACGGGACAGGGGGCTTGGGAGACCCAGTACTTC. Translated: CASRTGQGAWETQYF.

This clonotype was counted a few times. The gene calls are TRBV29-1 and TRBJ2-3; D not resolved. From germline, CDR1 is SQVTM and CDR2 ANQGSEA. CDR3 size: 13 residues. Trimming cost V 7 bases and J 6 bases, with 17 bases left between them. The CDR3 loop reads CSGKRAGVDTQYF. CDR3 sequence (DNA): TGCAGCGGTAAACGTGCTGGGGTCGATACGCAGTATTTT.

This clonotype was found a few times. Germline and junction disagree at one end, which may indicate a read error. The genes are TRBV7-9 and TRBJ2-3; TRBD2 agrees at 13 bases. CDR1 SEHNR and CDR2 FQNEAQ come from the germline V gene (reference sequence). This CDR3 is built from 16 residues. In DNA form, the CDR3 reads TGCGCCGGGGCGATGGGACTAGCGGGGCCCACAGATACGCAGTATTTT. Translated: CAGAMGLAGPTDTQYF.

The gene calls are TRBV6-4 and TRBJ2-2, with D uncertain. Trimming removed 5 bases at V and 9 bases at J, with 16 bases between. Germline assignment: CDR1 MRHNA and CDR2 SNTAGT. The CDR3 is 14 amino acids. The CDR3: CASSLSYGARELFF. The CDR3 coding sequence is TGTGCCAGCAGTTTAAGTTATGGTGCCCGGGAGCTGTTTTTT.

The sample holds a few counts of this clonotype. CDR3 nucleotides: TGTGCCAGCAGCCAAGATCCCTATACTAGCGGGAAGCACAATGAGCAGTTCTTC. The encoded protein is CASSQDPYTSGKHNEQFF. The chain uses TRBV4-2 and TRBJ2-1, with 10 bases fitting TRBD2. This CDR3 spans 18 amino acids. CDR1 is LGHNA and CDR2 is YNFKEQ in the germline V gene. Trimming at V came to 0 bases and at J to 5 bases, leaving 10 bases not matched to a gene.

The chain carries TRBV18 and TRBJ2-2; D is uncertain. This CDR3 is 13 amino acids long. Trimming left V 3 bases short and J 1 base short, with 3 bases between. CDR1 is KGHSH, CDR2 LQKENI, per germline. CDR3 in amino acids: CASSPLNTGELFF. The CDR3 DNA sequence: TGTGCCAGCTCACCCCTGAACACCGGGGAGCTGTTTTTT.

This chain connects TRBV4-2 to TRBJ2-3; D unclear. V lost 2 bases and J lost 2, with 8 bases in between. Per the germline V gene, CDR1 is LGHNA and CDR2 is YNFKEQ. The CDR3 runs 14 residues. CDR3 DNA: TGTGCCAGCAGCCAAATGAGGTTCACAGATACGCAGTATTTT. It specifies CASSQMRFTDTQYF.

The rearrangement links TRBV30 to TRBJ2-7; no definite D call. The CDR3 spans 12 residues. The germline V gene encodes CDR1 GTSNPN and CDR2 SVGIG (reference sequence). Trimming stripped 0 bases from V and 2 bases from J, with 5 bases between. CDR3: CAWSVSPYEQYF. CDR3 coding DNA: TGTGCCTGGAGTGTATCCCCCTACGAGCAGTACTTC.

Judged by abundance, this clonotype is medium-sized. This chain's CDR3 is CASSLVSFQETQYF. As DNA, the CDR3 is TGTGCCAGCAGCTTAGTTTCATTCCAAGAGACCCAGTACTTC. The rearrangement joins TRBV7-2 to TRBJ2-5, with D uncertain. The CDR3 has 14 residues. Per the germline V gene, CDR1 is SGHTA and CDR2 is FQGNSA. Trimming removed 1 base at V and 1 base at J, with 7 bases between.

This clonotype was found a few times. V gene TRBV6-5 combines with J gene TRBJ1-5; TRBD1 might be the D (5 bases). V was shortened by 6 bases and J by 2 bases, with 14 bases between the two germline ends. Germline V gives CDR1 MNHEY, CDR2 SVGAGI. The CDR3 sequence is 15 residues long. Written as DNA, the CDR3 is TGTGCCAGCAGCCCGGGGGTGGGCGGCAATCAGCCCCAGCATTTT. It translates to CASSPGVGGNQPQHF.

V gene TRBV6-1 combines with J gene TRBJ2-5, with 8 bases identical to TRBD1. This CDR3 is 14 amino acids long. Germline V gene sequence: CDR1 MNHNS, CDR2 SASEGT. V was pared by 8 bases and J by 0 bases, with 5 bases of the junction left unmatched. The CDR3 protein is CASDRTGYQETQYF. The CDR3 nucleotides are TGTGCCAGCGACCGGACAGGGTACCAAGAGACCCAGTACTTC.